The present TCR beta chain was sequenced within a study of CD8 T cells in Susac syndrome. V lost 4 bases and J 3 bases, leaving 11 bases between the germline ends. The CDR3 runs to 14 residues. Germline CDR1 reads SGHRS; CDR2 reads YFSETQ. FACS was used to enrich TEMRA cells, whereas the CD8+ and CD4+ T cells were obtained by negative isolation. The RNA input was about 0.5 to 1 ug, and it was reverse transcribed with random hexamers. TCRdb re-derived calls from the immunoSEQ multiplex PCR reads in MiXCR, one entry per CDR3 protein. The sample holds 350,000 to 550,000 distinct CDR3 sequences; more than 80% are singletons and the top ten take under 0.15%.

The sequenced material came from CD8+ T cells from PBMCs. This sequence was found in a human donor with multiple sclerosis. The rearrangement joins TRBV5-1 to TRBJ1-5; D unresolved. CDR3 residues: CASSLTPYNQPQHF. CDR3 bases: TGCGCCAGCAGCCTGACGCCTTACAATCAGCCCCAGCATTTT.